The 30 T cell receptor beta chains below come from one sample, sequenced in a study of CD8+ T cells in alopecia areata. Treatment: oral pan-JAK inhibitor, 5-10 mg twice daily. The sequencing template was cDNA reverse transcribed from extracted RNA. The method was immunoSEQ multiplex PCR; TCRdb's version includes in-frame clones alone and lacks a portion of them. The data contain about 210,000 clones, 66% of them singletons. Sequences were derived from CD4+ T cells sorted from blood, sampled at approximately week 42, from a patient treated with tofacitinib. The receptors were sampled from a human donor with alopecia areata.

The CDR3 DNA reads as TGTGCCAGCAGTGAATCTGGGTTGGGACCTCGAGCGAACACCATATATTTT. It encodes CASSESGLGPRANTIYF. The J gene is TRBJ1-3, the V gene TRBV25-1; a possible D gene is TRBD1 (5 bases). Germline-derived CDR1 and CDR2 are MGHDK and SYGVNS. V lost 1 base and J 7 bases, leaving 20 bases between the germline ends. The CDR3 is 17 residues long.

This chain joins TRBV29-1 and TRBJ2-2, with a weak D call TRBD1 (6 bases). Germline V gene data show CDR1 as SQVTM and CDR2 as ANQGSEA. This CDR3 is built from 13 residues. V lost 7 bases and J lost 2, with 11 bases in between. CDR3 DNA: TGCAGCGCACGGGGACAAAACACCGGGGAGCTGTTTTTT. Protein: CSARGQNTGELFF.

The V and J genes are TRBV5-1 and TRBJ2-3; D possibly corresponds to TRBD1 (7 bases). The germline gives CDR1 SGHRS, CDR2 YFSETQ. Trimming took 1 base from V and 3 from J, leaving 12 bases between them. This CDR3 region has 15 residues. For the CDR3, the DNA is TGCGCCAGCAGCTTGCAGGGGGGTTCGACAGATACGCAGTATTTT. Its translation is CASSLQGGSTDTQYF. The whole variable domain, filled in from reference TRBV5-1 and TRBJ2-3, reads KAGVTQTPRYLIKTRGQQVTLSCSPISGHRSVSWYQQTPGQGLQFLFEYFSETQRNKGNFPGRFSGRQFSNSRSEMNVSTLELGDSALYLCASSLQGGSTDTQYFGPGTRLTVL.

This sequence joins TRBV18 and TRBJ2-3; 7 positions agree with TRBD1. Per germline, CDR1 KGHSH and CDR2 LQKENI. Losses at the gene ends were 4 bases for V and 2 bases for J; bases not matched to a gene: 6. CDR3 size: 15 residues. The CDR3, as DNA: TGTGCCAGCTCACTGTTGGGGACAGTCACAGATACGCAGTATTTT. It is translated as CASSLLGTVTDTQYF.

This chain uses TRBV7-3 with TRBJ2-2; possible D gene TRBD1, 6 bases. In germline, CDR1 is SGHTA, CDR2 FQGTGA. The CDR3 contains 15 residues. Trimming stripped 3 bases from V and 3 bases from J, with 11 bases between. The CDR3 loop reads CASSFGGGHTGELFF. CDR3 DNA sequence: TGTGCCAGCAGCTTCGGTGGGGGCCACACCGGGGAGCTGTTTTTT.

V and J are TRBV2 and TRBJ2-4, with D possibly TRBD2 on 7 matching bases. CDR1 is SNHLY and CDR2 is FYNNEI in the germline V gene. CDR3 length: 15 residues. Deletions cut 2 bases from V and 6 bases from J, with 14 bases between. The CDR3 region has the DNA TGTGCCAGCAGTGAAAGGGGGGGCTTGGGAAACATTCAGTACTTC. It codes for CASSERGGLGNIQYF.

The V and J genes are TRBV5-1 and TRBJ1-1; no clear D. The CDR3 totals 13 residues. From germline, CDR1 is SGHRS and CDR2 YFSETQ. Trimming stripped 4 bases from V and 1 base from J, with 8 bases between. The CDR3 spells CASSPRQNTEAFF. DNA of the CDR3: TGCGCCAGCAGCCCACGACAGAACACTGAAGCTTTCTTT.

V usage is TRBV7-2 and J usage is TRBJ2-3, with D hard to call. V was trimmed by 5 bases and J by 1 base, leaving 16 bases between them. Germline-derived CDR1 and CDR2 are SGHTA and FQGNSA. The CDR3 has 16 amino acids. DNA for the CDR3: TGTGCCAGCAGCGTCGGACGTCGTGTAGGCACAGATACGCAGTATTTT. Amino acids: CASSVGRRVGTDTQYF.

The chain recombines TRBV30 with TRBJ1-2; D gene uncertain. V dropped 2 bases and J dropped 3 bases, with 4 bases sitting between them. The CDR3 has 11 amino acids. Germline assignment: CDR1 GTSNPN and CDR2 SVGIG (reference sequence). CDR3 DNA: TGTGCCTGGAGTAAAGACTATGGCTACACCTTC. Its translation is CAWSKDYGYTF.

The V and J genes are TRBV29-1 and TRBJ2-7; 8 bases match TRBD1. CDR1 SQVTM and CDR2 ANQGSEA come from the germline V gene. V lost 6 bases, J lost 3 bases, and 7 bases stayed unmatched. This CDR3 is built from 13 residues. The CDR3 region is CSVQLQGVYEQYF. The CDR3 DNA reads TGCAGCGTGCAACTACAGGGGGTCTACGAGCAGTACTTC.

The chain has TRBV5-4 and TRBJ2-2; 7 bases fit TRBD2. CDR3 length: 15 residues. Germline CDR1 reads SGHNT; CDR2 reads YYREEE (reference sequence). After removal of 4 bases from V and 0 bases from J, the junction contained 3 bases not matched to a gene. In DNA, the CDR3 is TGTGCCAGCAGCCCGGGGGGAACGAACACCGGGGAGCTGTTTTTT. Residues: CASSPGGTNTGELFF.

This sequence joins TRBV2 and TRBJ1-1, with D perhaps matching TRBD1 (5 bases). Trimming took 8 bases from V and 4 from J, leaving 17 bases between them. The CDR3 spans 14 residues. Germline CDR1 and CDR2: SNHLY and FYNNEI. The CDR3 nucleotides are TGTGCCAGCGTAACAGAGGGGATGGGCACTGAAGCTTTCTTT. Residues: CASVTEGMGTEAFF. Full variable domain (outside the CDR3, taken from reference TRBV2 and TRBJ1-1): EPEVTQTPSHQVTQMGQEVILRCVPISNHLYFYWYRQILGQKVEFLVSFYNNEISEKSEIFDDQFSVERPDGSNFTLKIRSTKLEDSAMYFCASVTEGMGTEAFFGQGTRLTVV.

This clone has just a few counts. The V gene is TRBV29-1, the J gene TRBJ2-3, with D uncertain. V lost 5 bases and J 6 bases, leaving 9 bases between the germline ends. Germline CDR1 SQVTM, CDR2 ANQGSEA. The CDR3 spans 11 residues. CDR3: CSVTTGDTQYF. The CDR3 DNA is TGCAGCGTTACGACTGGGGATACGCAGTATTTT.

The J gene is TRBJ1-2, the V gene TRBV13; no firm D call. The V gene's germline CDR1 is PRHDT and CDR2 FYEKMQ (reference sequence). With 1 base removed from V and 3 bases from J, the gap between germline ends came to 3 bases. The CDR3 covers 12 residues. The CDR3 sequence is CASSLEDYGYTF. The CDR3 nucleotides are TGTGCCAGCAGCTTAGAAGACTATGGCTACACCTTC.

The chain uses TRBV30 and TRBJ1-1; D remains ambiguous. The V gene's germline CDR1 is GTSNPN and CDR2 SVGIG (reference sequence). V lost 3 bases, J lost 8 bases, and 7 bases lay in between. CDR3 length: 10 amino acids. The CDR3 nucleotides are TGTGCCTGGAGACGAGGAGAAGCTTTCTTT. Translating it yields CAWRRGEAFF. The full variable domain, its missing parts supplied by reference TRBV30 and TRBJ1-1, is SQTIHQWPATLVQPVGSPLSLECTVEGTSNPNLYWYRQAAGRGLQLLFYSVGIGQISSEVPQNLSASRPQDRQFILSSKKLLLSDSGFYLCAWRRGEAFFGQGTRLTVV.

This sequence joins TRBV4-2 and TRBJ1-1, with no clear D. Trimming took 2 bases from V and 4 from J, leaving 5 bases between them. The CDR3 totals 12 residues. Germline CDR1 is LGHNA and CDR2 is YNFKEQ. CDR3 residues: CASSQMGTEAFF. Here the CDR3 DNA reads TGTGCCAGCAGCCAAATGGGCACTGAAGCTTTCTTT.

The gene calls are TRBV7-8 and TRBJ1-5; the D gene is possibly TRBD1 (5 bases). The germline V gene encodes CDR1 SGHVS and CDR2 FQNEAQ. The ends were cut back, 1 base at V and 0 bases at J, with 10 bases in the middle. The CDR3 is 16 residues long. The CDR3 DNA reads as TGTGCCAGCAGCTTAGGTAGAGGGGATAGCAATCAGCCCCAGCATTTT. Encoded protein: CASSLGRGDSNQPQHF.

V usage is TRBV29-1 and J usage is TRBJ1-2; 8 bases align to TRBD1. Germline V lookup: CDR1 SQVTM, CDR2 ANQGSEA. CDR3 length equals 14 residues. V was clipped by 4 bases and J by 6 bases; unmatched bases: 10. DNA for the CDR3: TGCAGCGTTGGGATCCAGGGGGCTCAGAATGGCTACACCTTC. Protein: CSVGIQGAQNGYTF.

This clone was seen only a few times. This chain joins TRBV5-1 and TRBJ2-3; 10 positions agree with TRBD2. This CDR3 is 15 amino acids long. CDR1 and CDR2 (germline): SGHRS, YFSETQ. V lost 0 bases to trimming and J lost 5 bases; unmatched junction nucleotides: 3. This chain's CDR3 is CASSLERGGLDTQYF. The DNA for the CDR3 is TGCGCCAGCAGCTTGGAGCGGGGGGGCCTAGATACGCAGTATTTT.

This sequence joins TRBV30 and TRBJ2-7; 7 nucleotides line up with TRBD1. Per the germline V gene, CDR1 is GTSNPN and CDR2 is SVGIG (reference sequence). Germline trimming cut 5 bases from V and 3 bases from J; bases unmatched to any gene: 7. The CDR3 spans 13 residues. The CDR3 region is CAWQRTGNYEQYF. CDR3 coding DNA: TGTGCCTGGCAAAGGACAGGTAACTACGAGCAGTACTTC.

This chain connects TRBV19 to TRBJ2-3, with 8 bases aligning to TRBD1. The length of the CDR3 is 15 residues. Germline CDR1 and CDR2: LNHDA and SQIVND (reference sequence). V shed 6 bases, J shed 0 bases, and the junction held 5 bases outside the gene matches. CDR3 sequence reads: CASSIQGASTDTQYF. The CDR3 region has the DNA TGTGCCAGTAGCATCCAGGGGGCAAGCACAGATACGCAGTATTTT.

The chain joins TRBV5-6 to TRBJ1-2; D gene uncertain. The CDR3 consists of 15 residues. V dropped 5 bases and J dropped 0 bases, with 14 bases sitting between them. Germline V gene sequence: CDR1 SGHDT, CDR2 YYEEEE. The CDR3 loop reads CASRKTEPTNYGYTF. The CDR3 nucleotides read TGTGCCAGCAGAAAAACAGAACCCACTAACTATGGCTACACCTTC.

This clone was seen once. The V call is TRBV6-5, the J call TRBJ2-7; D unresolved. This CDR3 region has 12 residues. From germline, CDR1 is MNHEY and CDR2 SVGAGI. V lost 5 bases to trimming and J lost 2 bases, with 7 bases between them. The CDR3 DNA is TGTGCCAGCAGTCCCACTACCTACGAGCAGTACTTC. Residues: CASSPTTYEQYF.

The rearrangement links TRBV12-5 to TRBJ2-5; maybe TRBD2 (7 bases). V was clipped by 6 bases and J by 5 bases, with 19 bases between them. The germline CDR1 and CDR2 sequences are LGHNT and FRNRAP. The CDR3 has 15 residues. CDR3 region: CASGPPRGARETQYF. The CDR3 nucleotides read TGTGCTAGTGGCCCACCACGGGGGGCGCGGGAGACCCAGTACTTC.

This chain uses TRBV25-1 with TRBJ1-6; D is uncertain. The CDR3 spans 17 residues. Trimming took 4 bases from V and 7 from J, leaving 20 bases between them. Germline lookup yields CDR1 MGHDK and CDR2 SYGVNS. DNA for the CDR3: TGTGCCAGCAGTGGAACAACCACACCCGCCGGGAATTCACCCCTCCACTTT. Its translation: CASSGTTTPAGNSPLHF.

This clone was counted many times. The rearrangement joins TRBV11-1 to TRBJ2-1; the match to TRBD2 covers 7 bases. Germline CDR1 and CDR2: SGHAT and FQDESV (reference sequence). J lost 4 bases, V lost 6 bases, and 12 bases had no gene match. This CDR3 comprises 16 residues. In nucleotides, the CDR3 is TGTGCCAGCAGTTCCGGGTGGGCTAGCGGATACAATGAGCAGTTCTTC. Its protein product is CASSSGWASGYNEQFF.

This clone was seen only a few times. The V gene is TRBV6-6, the J gene TRBJ1-1, with D possibly TRBD1 on 5 matching bases. The CDR3 spans 13 residues. Trimming removed 5 bases at V and 0 bases at J, with 7 bases between. Germline CDR1 MNHNY, CDR2 SVGAGI (reference sequence). The CDR3 protein is CASSTQVNTEAFF. CDR3 in DNA: TGTGCCAGCAGTACACAGGTGAACACTGAAGCTTTCTTT.

The rearrangement uses TRBV30 and TRBJ1-2; the D is unclear. CDR3 size: 13 residues. Germline lookup yields CDR1 GTSNPN and CDR2 SVGIG (reference sequence). Trimming stripped 0 bases from V and 3 bases from J, with 8 bases between. In DNA form, the CDR3 reads TGTGCCTGGAGTGTTGGCTTAGACTATGGCTACACCTTC. Protein product: CAWSVGLDYGYTF. Complete variable domain (other parts from reference TRBV30 and TRBJ1-2): SQTIHQWPATLVQPVGSPLSLECTVEGTSNPNLYWYRQAAGRGLQLLFYSVGIGQISSEVPQNLSASRPQDRQFILSSKKLLLSDSGFYLCAWSVGLDYGYTFGSGTRLTVV.

The J gene is TRBJ2-3, the V gene TRBV7-2, with D maybe TRBD2 (5 bases). Germline V gene data show CDR1 as SGHTA and CDR2 as FQGNSA. This CDR3 region has 15 residues. V lost 4 bases, J lost 6 bases, and 17 bases lay in between. CDR3 nucleotide sequence: TGTGCCAGCAGCTCCCTCGGGGAAGTCTGGGATACGCAGTATTTT. Translating gives CASSSLGEVWDTQYF.

This chain connects TRBV25-1 to TRBJ2-3; D call uncertain. Germline CDR1 MGHDK, CDR2 SYGVNS. There are 16 residues in the CDR3. Trimming removed 6 bases at V and 0 bases at J, with 16 bases between. CDR3 sequence (DNA): TGTGCCAGCAGCTCCGGCCCCTGGGGAAGCACAGATACGCAGTATTTT. It specifies CASSSGPWGSTDTQYF.